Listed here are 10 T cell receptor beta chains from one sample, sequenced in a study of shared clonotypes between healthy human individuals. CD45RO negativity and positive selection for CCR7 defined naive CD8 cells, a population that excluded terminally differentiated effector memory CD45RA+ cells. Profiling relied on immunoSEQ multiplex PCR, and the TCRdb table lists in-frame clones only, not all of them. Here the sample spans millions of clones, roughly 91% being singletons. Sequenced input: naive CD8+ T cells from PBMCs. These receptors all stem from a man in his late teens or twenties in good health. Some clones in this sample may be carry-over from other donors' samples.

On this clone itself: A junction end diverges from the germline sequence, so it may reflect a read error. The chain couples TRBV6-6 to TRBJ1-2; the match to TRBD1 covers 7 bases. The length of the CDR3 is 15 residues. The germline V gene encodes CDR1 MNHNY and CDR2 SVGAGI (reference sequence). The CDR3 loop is CVSSQQGPPNYGYTF. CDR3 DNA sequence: TGTGTCAGCAGTCAACAGGGGCCGCCGAACTATGGCTACACCTTC.

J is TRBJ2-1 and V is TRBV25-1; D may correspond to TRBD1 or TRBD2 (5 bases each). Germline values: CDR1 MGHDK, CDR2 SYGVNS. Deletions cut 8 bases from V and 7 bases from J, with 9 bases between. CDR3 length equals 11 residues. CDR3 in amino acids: CASRDLNEQFF. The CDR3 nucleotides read TGTGCCAGCCGGGACCTGAATGAGCAGTTCTTC.

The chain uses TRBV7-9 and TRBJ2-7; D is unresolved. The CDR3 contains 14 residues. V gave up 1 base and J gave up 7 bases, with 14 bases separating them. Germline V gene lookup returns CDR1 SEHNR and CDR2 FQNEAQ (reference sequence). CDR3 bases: TGTGCCAGCAGCTTAGTTTACAGTCGAGAGGAGCAGTACTTC. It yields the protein CASSLVYSREEQYF.

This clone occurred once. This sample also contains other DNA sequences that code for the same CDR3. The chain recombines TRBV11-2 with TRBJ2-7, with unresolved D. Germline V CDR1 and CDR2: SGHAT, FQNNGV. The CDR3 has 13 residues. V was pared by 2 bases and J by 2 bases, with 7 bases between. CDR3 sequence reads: CASSLRGAYEQYF. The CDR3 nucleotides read TGTGCCAGCAGCTTACGTGGGGCCTACGAGCAGTACTTC.

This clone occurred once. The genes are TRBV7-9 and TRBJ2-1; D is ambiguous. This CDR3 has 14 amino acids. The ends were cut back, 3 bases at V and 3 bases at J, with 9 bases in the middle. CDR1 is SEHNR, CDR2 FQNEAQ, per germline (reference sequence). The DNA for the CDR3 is TGTGCCAGCAGCTTTCTCCAGATCTACAATGAGCAGTTCTTC. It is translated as CASSFLQIYNEQFF.

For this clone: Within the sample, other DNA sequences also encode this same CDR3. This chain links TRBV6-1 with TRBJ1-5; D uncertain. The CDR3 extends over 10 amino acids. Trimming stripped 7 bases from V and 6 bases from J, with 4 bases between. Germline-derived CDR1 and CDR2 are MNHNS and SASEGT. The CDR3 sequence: CASNGQPQHF. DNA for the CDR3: TGTGCCAGCAATGGTCAGCCCCAGCATTTT.

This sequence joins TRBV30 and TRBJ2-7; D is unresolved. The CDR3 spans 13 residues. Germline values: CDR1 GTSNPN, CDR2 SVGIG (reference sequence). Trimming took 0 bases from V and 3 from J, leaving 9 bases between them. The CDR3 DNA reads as TGTGCCTGGAGTGTTGGAGATAACTACGAGCAGTACTTC. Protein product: CAWSVGDNYEQYF.

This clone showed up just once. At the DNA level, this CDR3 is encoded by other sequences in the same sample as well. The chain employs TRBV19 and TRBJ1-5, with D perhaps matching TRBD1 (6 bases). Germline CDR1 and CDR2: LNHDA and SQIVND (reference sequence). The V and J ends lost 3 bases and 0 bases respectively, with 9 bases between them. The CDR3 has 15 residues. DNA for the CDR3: TGTGCCAGTAGTATTGTAGGGGGTAGCAATCAGCCCCAGCATTTT. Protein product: CASSIVGGSNQPQHF.

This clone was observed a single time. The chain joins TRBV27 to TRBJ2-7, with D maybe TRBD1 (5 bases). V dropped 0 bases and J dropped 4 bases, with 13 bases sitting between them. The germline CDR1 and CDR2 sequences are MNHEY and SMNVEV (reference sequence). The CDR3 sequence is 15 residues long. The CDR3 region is CASSLSPGISYEQYF. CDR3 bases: TGTGCCAGCAGTTTATCGCCAGGGATATCGTACGAGCAGTACTTC.

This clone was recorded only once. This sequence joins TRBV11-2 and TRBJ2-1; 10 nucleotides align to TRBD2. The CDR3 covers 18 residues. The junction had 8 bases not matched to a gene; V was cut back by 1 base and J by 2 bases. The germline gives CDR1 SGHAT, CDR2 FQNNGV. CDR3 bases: TGTGCCAGCAGCTTAGGGTCTTCTAGCGGGAGAGCCTACAATGAGCAGTTCTTC. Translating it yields CASSLGSSSGRAYNEQFF.